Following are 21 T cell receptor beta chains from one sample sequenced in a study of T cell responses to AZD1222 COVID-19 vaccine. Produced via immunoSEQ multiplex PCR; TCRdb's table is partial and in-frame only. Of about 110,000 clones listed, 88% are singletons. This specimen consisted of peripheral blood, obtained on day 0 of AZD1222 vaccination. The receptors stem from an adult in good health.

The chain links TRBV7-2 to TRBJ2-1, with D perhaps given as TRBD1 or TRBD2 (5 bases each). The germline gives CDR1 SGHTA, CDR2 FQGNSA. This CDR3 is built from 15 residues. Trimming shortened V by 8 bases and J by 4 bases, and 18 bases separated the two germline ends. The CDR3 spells CASVRSGTKYNEQFF. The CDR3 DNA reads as TGTGCCAGCGTTCGATCGGGGACGAAGTACAATGAGCAGTTCTTC.

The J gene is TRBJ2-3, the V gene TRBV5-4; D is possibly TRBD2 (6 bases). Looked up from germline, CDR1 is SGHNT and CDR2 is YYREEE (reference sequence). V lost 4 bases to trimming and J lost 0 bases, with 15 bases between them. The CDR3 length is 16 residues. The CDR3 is CASSPAGGVSTDTQYF. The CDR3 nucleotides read TGTGCCAGCAGCCCCGCCGGCGGGGTCAGCACAGATACGCAGTATTTT.

In nucleotides, the CDR3 is TGTGCCAGCAGTCCCGGGACAGGGGACTACAATGAGCAGTTCTTC. Its translation is CASSPGTGDYNEQFF. The genes are TRBV6-5 and TRBJ2-1; TRBD1 matches at 10 bases. Germline assignment: CDR1 MNHEY and CDR2 SVGAGI. V dropped 5 bases and J dropped 3; count of bases not matched to a gene: 4. This CDR3 region has 15 residues.

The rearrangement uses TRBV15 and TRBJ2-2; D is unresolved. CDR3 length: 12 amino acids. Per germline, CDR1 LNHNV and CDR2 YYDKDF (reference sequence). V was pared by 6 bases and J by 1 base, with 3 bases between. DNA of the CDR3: TGTGCCACCAGGAGGAACACCGGGGAGCTGTTTTTT. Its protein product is CATRRNTGELFF.

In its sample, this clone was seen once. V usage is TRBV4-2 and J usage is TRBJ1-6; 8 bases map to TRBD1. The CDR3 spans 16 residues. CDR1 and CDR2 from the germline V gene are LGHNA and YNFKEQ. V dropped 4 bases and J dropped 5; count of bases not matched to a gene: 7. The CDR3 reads CASSPQGGRNNSPLHF. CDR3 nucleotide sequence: TGTGCCAGCAGCCCACAGGGGGGACGGAATAATTCACCCCTCCACTTT.

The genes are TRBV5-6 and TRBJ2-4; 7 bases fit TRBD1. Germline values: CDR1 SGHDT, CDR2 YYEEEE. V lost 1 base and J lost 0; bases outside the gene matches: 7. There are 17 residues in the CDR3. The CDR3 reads CASSLYEGQLAKNIQYF. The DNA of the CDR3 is TGTGCCAGCAGCTTGTATGAGGGACAGCTAGCCAAAAACATTCAGTACTTC.

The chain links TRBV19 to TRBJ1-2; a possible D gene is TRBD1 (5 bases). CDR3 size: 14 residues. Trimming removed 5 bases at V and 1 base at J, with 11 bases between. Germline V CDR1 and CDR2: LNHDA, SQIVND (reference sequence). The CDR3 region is CASSVQGFNYGYTF. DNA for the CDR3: TGTGCCAGTAGTGTCCAGGGTTTTAACTATGGCTACACCTTC.

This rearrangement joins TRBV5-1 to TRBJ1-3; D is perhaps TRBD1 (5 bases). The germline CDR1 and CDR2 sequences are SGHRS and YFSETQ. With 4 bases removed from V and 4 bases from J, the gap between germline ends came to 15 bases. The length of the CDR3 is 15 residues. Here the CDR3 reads CASSQIQGSGNTIYF. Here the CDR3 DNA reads TGCGCCAGCAGCCAAATTCAGGGTTCCGGAAACACCATATATTTT.

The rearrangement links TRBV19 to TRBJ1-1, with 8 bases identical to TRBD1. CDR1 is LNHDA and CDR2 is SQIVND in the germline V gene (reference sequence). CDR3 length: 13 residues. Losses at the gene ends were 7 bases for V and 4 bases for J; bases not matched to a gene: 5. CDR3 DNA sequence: TGTGCCAGTATGAGGACAGGGATCACTGAAGCTTTCTTT. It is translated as CASMRTGITEAFF. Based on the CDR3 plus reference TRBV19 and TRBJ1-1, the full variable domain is DGGITQSPKYLFRKEGQNVTLSCEQNLNHDAMYWYRQDPGQGLRLIYYSQIVNDFQKGDIAEGYSVSREKKESFPLTVTSAQKNPTAFYLCASMRTGITEAFFGQGTRLTVV.

The CDR3 reads CASSPPDQTQYF. The CDR3 DNA sequence: TGTGCCAGCTCACCACCGGACCAGACCCAGTACTTC. The V call is TRBV18, the J call TRBJ2-5; D unresolved. Germline V CDR1 and CDR2: KGHSH, LQKENI. The CDR3 runs to 12 residues. V was clipped by 0 bases and J by 6 bases, with 5 bases between them.

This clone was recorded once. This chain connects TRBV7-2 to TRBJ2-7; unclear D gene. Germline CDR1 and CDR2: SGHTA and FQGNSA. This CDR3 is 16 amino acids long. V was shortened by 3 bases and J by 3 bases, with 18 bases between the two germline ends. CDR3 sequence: CASSFNLLTVGYEQYF. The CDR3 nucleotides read TGTGCCAGCAGCTTTAATCTTCTAACGGTGGGCTACGAGCAGTACTTC.

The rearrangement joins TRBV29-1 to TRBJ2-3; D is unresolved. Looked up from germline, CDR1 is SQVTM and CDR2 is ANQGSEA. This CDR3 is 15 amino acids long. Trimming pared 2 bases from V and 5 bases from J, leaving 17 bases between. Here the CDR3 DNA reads TGCAGCGTTGAAACCCCAAACCTGGCTGAAGATACGCAGTATTTT. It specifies CSVETPNLAEDTQYF.

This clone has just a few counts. CDR3 in DNA: TGCAGCGTTGACGGGAACCGACCCGGGGATACGCAGTATTTT. Amino acid sequence: CSVDGNRPGDTQYF. The rearrangement joins TRBV29-1 to TRBJ2-3, with D possibly TRBD2 on 5 matching bases. The CDR3 spans 14 residues. Germline CDR1 SQVTM, CDR2 ANQGSEA. The V and J ends lost 3 bases and 6 bases respectively, with 16 bases between them.

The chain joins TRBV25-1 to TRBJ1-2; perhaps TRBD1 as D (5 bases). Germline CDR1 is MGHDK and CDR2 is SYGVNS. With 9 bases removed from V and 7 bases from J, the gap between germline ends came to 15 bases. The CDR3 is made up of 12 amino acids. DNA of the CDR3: TGTGCCAGTACTGGGGGGGGTGGTGGCTACACCTTC. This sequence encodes CASTGGGGGYTF.

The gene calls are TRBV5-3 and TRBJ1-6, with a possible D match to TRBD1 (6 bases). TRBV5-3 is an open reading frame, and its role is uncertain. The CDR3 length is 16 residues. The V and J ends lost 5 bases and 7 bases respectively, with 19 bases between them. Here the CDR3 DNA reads TGTGCCAGAAGACACCACGGGACAAGTGAAAATTCACCCCTCCACTTT. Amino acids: CARRHHGTSENSPLHF.

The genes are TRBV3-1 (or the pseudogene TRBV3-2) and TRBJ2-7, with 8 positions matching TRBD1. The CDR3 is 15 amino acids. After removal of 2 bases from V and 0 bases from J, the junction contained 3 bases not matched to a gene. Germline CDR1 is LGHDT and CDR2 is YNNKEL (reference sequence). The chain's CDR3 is CASSQKTGASYEQYF. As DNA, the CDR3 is TGTGCCAGCAGCCAAAAGACAGGGGCCTCCTACGAGCAGTACTTC.

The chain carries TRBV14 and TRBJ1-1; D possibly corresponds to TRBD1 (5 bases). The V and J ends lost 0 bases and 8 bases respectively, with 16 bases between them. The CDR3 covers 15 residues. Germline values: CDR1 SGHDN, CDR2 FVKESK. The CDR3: CASSQDWGQGLEAFF. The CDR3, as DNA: TGTGCCAGCAGCCAAGACTGGGGTCAGGGCTTGGAAGCTTTCTTT.

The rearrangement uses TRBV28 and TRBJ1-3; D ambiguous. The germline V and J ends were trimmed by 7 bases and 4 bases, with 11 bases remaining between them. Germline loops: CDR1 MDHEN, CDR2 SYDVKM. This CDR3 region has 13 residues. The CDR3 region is CASTPGWGNTIYF. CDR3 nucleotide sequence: TGTGCCAGCACACCGGGGTGGGGAAACACCATATATTTT.

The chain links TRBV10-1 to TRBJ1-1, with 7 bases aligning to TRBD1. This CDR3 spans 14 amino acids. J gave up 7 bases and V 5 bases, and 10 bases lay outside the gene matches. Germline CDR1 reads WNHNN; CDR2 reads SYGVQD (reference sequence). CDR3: CASSSPGQTNEAFF. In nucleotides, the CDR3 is TGCGCCAGCAGTTCACCGGGACAGACCAATGAAGCTTTCTTT.

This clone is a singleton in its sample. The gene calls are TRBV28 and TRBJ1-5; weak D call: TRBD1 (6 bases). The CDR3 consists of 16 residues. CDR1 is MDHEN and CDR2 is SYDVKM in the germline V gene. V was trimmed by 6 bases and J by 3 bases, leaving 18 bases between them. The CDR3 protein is CASRTLGAPDNQPQHF. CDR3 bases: TGTGCCAGCAGGACCCTGGGGGCACCGGACAATCAGCCCCAGCATTTT.

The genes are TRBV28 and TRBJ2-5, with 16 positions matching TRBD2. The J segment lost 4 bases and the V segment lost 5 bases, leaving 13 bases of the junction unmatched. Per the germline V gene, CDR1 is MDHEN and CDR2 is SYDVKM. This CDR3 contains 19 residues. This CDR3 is CASSSPGLAGGLRGETQYF. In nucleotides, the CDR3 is TGTGCCAGCAGTAGCCCGGGACTAGCGGGAGGGCTCCGGGGAGAGACCCAGTACTTC.